This T cell receptor beta chain comes out of a study of tumor T cells in aggressive B-cell lymphoma. CDR1 and CDR2 from the germline V gene are GTSNPN and SVGIG (reference sequence). The CDR3 extends over 12 amino acids. V lost 7 bases and J lost 3, with 12 bases in between. Only in-frame clones appear in the TCRdb table, and some are missing; sequencing was by immunoSEQ multiplex PCR. The sample holds 10,000 or so clones, 65% to 90% seen once. In its sample, this clone was seen once. Sequencing was carried out using tumor tissue. This receptor was identified in an adult with diffuse large B cell lymphoma. The rearrangement joins TRBV30 to TRBJ1-1, with D hard to call. The CDR3 nucleotides are TGTGCCTCGGTGCGGGGTTACACTGAAGCTTTCTTT. Translation: CASVRGYTEAFF.